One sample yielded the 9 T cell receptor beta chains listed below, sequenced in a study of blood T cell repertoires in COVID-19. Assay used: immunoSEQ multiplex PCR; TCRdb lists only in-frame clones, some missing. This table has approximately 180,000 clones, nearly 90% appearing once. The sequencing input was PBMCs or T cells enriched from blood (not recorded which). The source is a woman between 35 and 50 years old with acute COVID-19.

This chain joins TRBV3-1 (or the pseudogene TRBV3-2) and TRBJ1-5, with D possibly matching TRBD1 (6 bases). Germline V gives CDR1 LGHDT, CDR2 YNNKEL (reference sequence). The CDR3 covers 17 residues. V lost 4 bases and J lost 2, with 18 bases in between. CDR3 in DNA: TGTGCCAGCAGCCTAAGTCTTGGGACAAGCGGCAATCAGCCCCAGCATTTT. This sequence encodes CASSLSLGTSGNQPQHF.

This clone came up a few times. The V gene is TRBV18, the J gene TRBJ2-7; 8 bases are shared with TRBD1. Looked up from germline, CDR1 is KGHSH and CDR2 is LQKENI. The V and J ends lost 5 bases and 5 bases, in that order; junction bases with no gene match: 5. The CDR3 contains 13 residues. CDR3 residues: CASSYQDRDEQYF. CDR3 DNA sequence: TGTGCCAGCTCATACCAGGACAGGGACGAGCAGTACTTC. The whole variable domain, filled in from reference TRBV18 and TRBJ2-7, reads NAGVMQNPRHLVRRRGQEARLRCSPMKGHSHVYWYRQLPEEGLKFMVYLQKENIIDESGMPKERFSAEFPKEGPSILRIQQVVRGDSAAYFCASSYQDRDEQYFGPGTRLTVT.

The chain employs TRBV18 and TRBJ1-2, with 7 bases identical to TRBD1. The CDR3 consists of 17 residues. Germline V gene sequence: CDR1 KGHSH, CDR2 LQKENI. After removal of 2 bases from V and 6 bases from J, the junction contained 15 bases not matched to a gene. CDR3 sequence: CASSPGVVRDSSDGYTF. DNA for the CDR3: TGTGCCAGCTCACCAGGGGTGGTCCGGGACAGCTCAGATGGCTACACCTTC. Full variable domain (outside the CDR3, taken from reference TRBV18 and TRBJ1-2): NAGVMQNPRHLVRRRGQEARLRCSPMKGHSHVYWYRQLPEEGLKFMVYLQKENIIDESGMPKERFSAEFPKEGPSILRIQQVVRGDSAAYFCASSPGVVRDSSDGYTFGSGTRLTVV.

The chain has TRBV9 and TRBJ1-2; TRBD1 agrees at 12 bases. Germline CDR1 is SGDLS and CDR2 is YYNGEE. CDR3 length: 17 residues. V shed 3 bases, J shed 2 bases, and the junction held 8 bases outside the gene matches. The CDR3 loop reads CASSDPTGQGANYGYTF. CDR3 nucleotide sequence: TGTGCCAGCAGCGATCCAACGGGACAGGGGGCAAACTATGGCTACACCTTC.

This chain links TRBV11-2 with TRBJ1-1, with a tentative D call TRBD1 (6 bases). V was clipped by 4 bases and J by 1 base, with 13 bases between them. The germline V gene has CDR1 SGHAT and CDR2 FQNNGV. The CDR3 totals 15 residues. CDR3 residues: CASSSSGTQNTEAFF. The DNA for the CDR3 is TGTGCCAGCAGCTCATCCGGGACACAGAACACTGAAGCTTTCTTT.

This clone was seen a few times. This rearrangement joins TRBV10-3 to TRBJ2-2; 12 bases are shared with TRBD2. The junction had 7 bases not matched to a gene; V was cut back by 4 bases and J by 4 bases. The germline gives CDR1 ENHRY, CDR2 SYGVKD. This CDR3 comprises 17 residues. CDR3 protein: CAISVRLAGGRTGELFF. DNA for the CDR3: TGTGCCATCAGTGTAAGGCTAGCGGGGGGGCGCACCGGGGAGCTGTTTTTT.

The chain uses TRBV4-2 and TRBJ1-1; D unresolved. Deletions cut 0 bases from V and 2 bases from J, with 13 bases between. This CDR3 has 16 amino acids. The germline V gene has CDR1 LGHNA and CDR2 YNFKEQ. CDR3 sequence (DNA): TGTGCCAGCAGCCAAGATCTTGAGGAGGGAAACACTGAAGCTTTCTTT. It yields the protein CASSQDLEEGNTEAFF.

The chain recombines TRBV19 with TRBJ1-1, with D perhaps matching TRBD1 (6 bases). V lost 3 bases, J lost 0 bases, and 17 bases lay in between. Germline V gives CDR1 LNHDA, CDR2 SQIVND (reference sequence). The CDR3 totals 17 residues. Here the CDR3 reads CASSIGSGQRMNTEAFF. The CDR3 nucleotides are TGTGCCAGTAGTATCGGTAGTGGACAGAGGATGAACACTGAAGCTTTCTTT.

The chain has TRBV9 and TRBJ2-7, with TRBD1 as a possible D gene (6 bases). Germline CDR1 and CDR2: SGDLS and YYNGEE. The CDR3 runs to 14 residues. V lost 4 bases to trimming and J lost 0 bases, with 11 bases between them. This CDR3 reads CASSTSGASYEQYF. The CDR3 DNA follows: TGTGCCAGCAGCACTTCAGGGGCCTCCTACGAGCAGTACTTC.